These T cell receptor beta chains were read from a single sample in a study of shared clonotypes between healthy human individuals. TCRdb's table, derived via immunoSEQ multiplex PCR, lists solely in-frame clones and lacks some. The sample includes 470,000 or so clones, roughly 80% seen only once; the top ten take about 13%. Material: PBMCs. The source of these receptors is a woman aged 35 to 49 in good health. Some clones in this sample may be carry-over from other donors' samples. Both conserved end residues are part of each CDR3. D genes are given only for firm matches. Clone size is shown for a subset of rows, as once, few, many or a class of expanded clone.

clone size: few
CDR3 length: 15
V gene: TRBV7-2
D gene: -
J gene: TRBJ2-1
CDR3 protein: CASSLEKSSYNEQFF
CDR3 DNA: TGTGCCAGCAGCTTAGAGAAGAGCTCCTACAATGAGCAGTTCTTC

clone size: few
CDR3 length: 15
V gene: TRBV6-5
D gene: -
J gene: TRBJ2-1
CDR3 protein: CASSTNFVSYNEQFF
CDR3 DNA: TGTGCCAGCAGTACCAATTTCGTCTCCTACAATGAGCAGTTCTTC

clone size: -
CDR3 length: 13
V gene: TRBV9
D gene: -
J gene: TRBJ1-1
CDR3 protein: CASSVAGTTEAFF
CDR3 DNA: TGTGCCAGCAGCGTAGCAGGGACCACTGAAGCTTTCTTT

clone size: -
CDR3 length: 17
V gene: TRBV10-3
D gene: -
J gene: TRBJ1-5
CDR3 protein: CAISESGPGAANQPQHF
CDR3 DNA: TGTGCCATCAGTGAGTCGGGCCCAGGGGCCGCGAATCAGCCCCAGCATTTT

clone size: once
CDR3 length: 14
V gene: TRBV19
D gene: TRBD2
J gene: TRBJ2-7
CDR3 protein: CASSAAGGSYEQYF
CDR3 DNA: TGTGCCAGTAGTGCGGCGGGGGGGTCCTACGAGCAGTACTTC

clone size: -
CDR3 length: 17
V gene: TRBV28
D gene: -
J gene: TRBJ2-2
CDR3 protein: CASSSPRLAGSTGELFF
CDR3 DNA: TGTGCCAGCAGTTCACCCAGACTTGCAGGGAGCACCGGGGAGCTGTTTTTT

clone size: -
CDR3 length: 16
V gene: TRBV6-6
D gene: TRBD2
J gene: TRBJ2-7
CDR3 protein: CASSQTGTRGNSEQYF
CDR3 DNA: TGTGCCAGCAGTCAGACCGGGACTAGAGGCAATAGCGAGCAGTACTTC

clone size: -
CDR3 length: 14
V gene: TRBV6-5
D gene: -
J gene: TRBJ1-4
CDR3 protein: CASSYLGFNEKLFF
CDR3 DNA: TGTGCCAGCAGTTACTTGGGGTTCAACGAAAAACTGTTTTTT

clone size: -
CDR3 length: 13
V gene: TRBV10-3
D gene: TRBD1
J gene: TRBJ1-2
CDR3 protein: CAITRTGPGGYTF
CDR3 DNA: TGTGCCATCACCAGGACAGGGCCGGGAGGCTACACCTTC

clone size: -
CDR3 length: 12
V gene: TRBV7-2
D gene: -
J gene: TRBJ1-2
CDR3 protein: CASSLQGSGYTF
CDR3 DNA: TGTGCCAGCAGCTTACAGGGTTCTGGCTACACCTTC